The 29 T cell receptor beta chains given below trace back to one sample, sequenced in a study of blood T cell repertoires in COVID-19. The data were produced by immunoSEQ multiplex PCR, yet TCRdb's version contains in-frame clones alone and is incomplete. The sample comprises 200,000 to 250,000 clones, 81% of which are singletons, and about 8.9% rests with the top ten. The sequenced material came from PBMCs or T cells enriched from blood (not recorded which). These receptors were obtained from a woman in her fifties or sixties with acute COVID-19.

The chain is built from TRBV13 and TRBJ1-1; 10 nucleotides match TRBD1. Germline CDR1 and CDR2: PRHDT and FYEKMQ (reference sequence). V trimming: 5 bases; J trimming: 9 bases; junction bases outside the gene matches: 9. The CDR3 spans 14 residues. The CDR3 loop reads CASSPPGGQGKAFF. Written as DNA, the CDR3 is TGTGCCAGCAGCCCCCCGGGGGGACAGGGGAAAGCTTTCTTT. The full variable domain, its missing parts supplied by reference TRBV13 and TRBJ1-1, is AAGVIQSPRHLIKEKRETATLKCYPIPRHDTVYWYQQGPGQDPQFLISFYEKMQSDKGSIPDRFSAQQFSDYHSELNMSSLELGDSALYFCASSPPGGQGKAFFGQGTRLTVV.

The CDR3 DNA reads TGCGCCAGCAGCTTGGGTGCCCCGGATGAGCAGTTCTTC. It specifies CASSLGAPDEQFF. This sequence joins TRBV5-1 and TRBJ2-1; D gene unclear. Germline V gene data show CDR1 as SGHRS and CDR2 as YFSETQ. V lost 0 bases and J 8 bases, leaving 9 bases between the germline ends. CDR3 size: 13 residues.

V is TRBV5-1 and J is TRBJ2-3; tentative D call: TRBD1 (6 bases). Trimming took 4 bases from V and 2 from J, leaving 11 bases between them. Germline V gene sequence: CDR1 SGHRS, CDR2 YFSETQ. This CDR3 comprises 14 residues. The CDR3 loop is CASSTGQYTDTQYF. The CDR3 DNA sequence: TGCGCCAGCAGCACCGGACAGTACACAGATACGCAGTATTTT. Based on the CDR3 plus reference TRBV5-1 and TRBJ2-3, the full variable domain is KAGVTQTPRYLIKTRGQQVTLSCSPISGHRSVSWYQQTPGQGLQFLFEYFSETQRNKGNFPGRFSGRQFSNSRSEMNVSTLELGDSALYLCASSTGQYTDTQYFGPGTRLTVL.

The J gene is TRBJ2-2, the V gene TRBV19; TRBD2 aligns across 7 bases. Per germline, CDR1 LNHDA and CDR2 SQIVND (reference sequence). V lost 3 bases and J lost 5; bases outside the gene matches: 6. CDR3 length: 15 amino acids. CDR3 region: CASSMVLAPTGELFF. In nucleotides, the CDR3 is TGTGCCAGTAGTATGGTACTAGCGCCGACCGGGGAGCTGTTTTTT.

This sequence joins TRBV4-1 and TRBJ2-7; maybe TRBD1 (6 bases). The germline V gene encodes CDR1 MGHRA and CDR2 YSYEKL. Trimming pared 1 base from V and 3 bases from J, leaving 13 bases between. The CDR3 has 15 amino acids. The CDR3 loop is CASSQVQGQSYEQYF. CDR3 coding DNA: TGCGCCAGCAGCCAAGTGCAAGGACAGAGCTACGAGCAGTACTTC.

This sequence joins TRBV7-2 and TRBJ2-7, with a possible D match to TRBD2 (6 bases). The CDR3 consists of 15 residues. Germline V gene lookup returns CDR1 SGHTA and CDR2 FQGNSA. Trimming took off 3 bases at V and 3 bases at J, with 15 bases between the two ends. The CDR3 DNA sequence: TGTGCCAGCAGCTTGTCCATAGCGGTAAACTACGAGCAGTACTTC. It specifies CASSLSIAVNYEQYF.

This clone was counted between two and nine times. V and J are TRBV7-3 and TRBJ1-1, with D possibly TRBD1 on 6 matching bases. The length of the CDR3 is 13 residues. The germline CDR1 and CDR2 sequences are SGHTA and FQGTGA. The V and J ends lost 4 bases and 1 base respectively, with 7 bases between them. The CDR3 loop reads CASSWDKNTEAFF. CDR3 bases: TGTGCCAGCAGCTGGGACAAGAACACTGAAGCTTTCTTT.

The chain joins TRBV6-1 to TRBJ1-1; unclear D gene. V lost 2 bases and J lost 11, with 6 bases in between. Germline CDR1 is MNHNS and CDR2 is SASEGT. The CDR3 runs to 10 residues. The CDR3 DNA reads as TGTGCCAGCAGTGAATTTGAGGCTTTCTTT. Its protein is CASSEFEAFF.

The V gene is TRBV12-5, the J gene TRBJ2-1, with D possibly TRBD1 on 6 matching bases. Germline assignment: CDR1 LGHNT and CDR2 FRNRAP. The CDR3 contains 16 residues. Trimming removed 6 bases from V and 1 base from J, with 16 bases in between. The CDR3 protein is CASGQTGFPSYNEQFF. CDR3 coding DNA: TGTGCTAGTGGACAAACAGGGTTCCCGTCCTACAATGAGCAGTTCTTC.

The V gene is TRBV7-9, the J gene TRBJ1-1; 8 bases align to TRBD1. Germline-derived CDR1 and CDR2 are SEHNR and FQNEAQ (reference sequence). V was clipped by 1 base and J by 6 bases; unmatched bases: 4. This CDR3 region has 14 residues. The CDR3 is CASSLGQGWAEAFF. The DNA for the CDR3 is TGTGCCAGCAGCTTAGGACAGGGGTGGGCTGAAGCTTTCTTT.

The gene calls are TRBV28 and TRBJ1-1; no reliable D call. The V end was cut by 4 bases, the J end by 1 base, with 13 bases between. Looked up from germline, CDR1 is MDHEN and CDR2 is SYDVKM. The CDR3 contains 15 residues. CDR3 sequence (DNA): TGTGCCAGCAGTTCCCTTCACAGCCAGAACACTGAAGCTTTCTTT. Translated: CASSSLHSQNTEAFF.

This chain uses TRBV6-2 or TRBV6-3 with TRBJ1-5; tentatively, D is TRBD1 (6 bases). Per germline, CDR1 MNHEY and CDR2 SVGEGT. The CDR3 has 18 amino acids. V lost 2 bases and J 0 bases, leaving 17 bases between the germline ends. CDR3: CASSYPTGIYYSNQPQHF. The CDR3 DNA reads as TGTGCCAGCAGTTACCCGACAGGCATATACTATAGCAATCAGCCCCAGCATTTT.

This sequence joins TRBV25-1 and TRBJ2-3; 7 bases are shared with TRBD1. Germline values: CDR1 MGHDK, CDR2 SYGVNS. J gave up 3 bases and V 6 bases, and 6 bases lay outside the gene matches. The CDR3 runs to 14 residues. CDR3 sequence (DNA): TGTGCCAGCAGCGGGACAGAGGTTACAGATACGCAGTATTTT. This sequence encodes CASSGTEVTDTQYF.

This clone was found once. Here the CDR3 reads CASSLWRTAPGQETQYF. The CDR3 coding sequence is TGTGCCAGCAGCTTATGGCGGACAGCTCCCGGCCAAGAGACCCAGTACTTC. The chain employs TRBV11-2 and TRBJ2-5; the D gene is possibly TRBD1 (6 bases). CDR3 length: 17 amino acids. V was pared by 2 bases and J by 1 base, with 17 bases between. Germline V CDR1 and CDR2: SGHAT, FQNNGV.

This chain joins TRBV5-4 and TRBJ2-1; weak D call: TRBD2 (7 bases). This CDR3 has 16 residues. V was shortened by 0 bases and J by 3 bases, with 13 bases between the two germline ends. Germline V gene data show CDR1 as SGHNT and CDR2 as YYREEE (reference sequence). CDR3 region: CASSLGGGAHYNEQFF. CDR3 nucleotides: TGTGCCAGCAGCTTGGGAGGGGGGGCCCACTACAATGAGCAGTTCTTC.

This clone was seen more than once but under ten times. J is TRBJ2-7 and V is TRBV7-2; 9 nucleotides agree with TRBD2. Germline V gives CDR1 SGHTA, CDR2 FQGNSA. This CDR3 has 17 amino acids. V shed 5 bases, J shed 0 bases, and the junction held 11 bases outside the gene matches. The CDR3 nucleotides read TGTGCCAGCAGCCTTGGGACTAGCCGGATGAGCTCCTACGAGCAGTACTTC. This encodes CASSLGTSRMSSYEQYF. The full variable domain, rest sourced from reference TRBV7-2 and TRBJ2-7, is GAGVSQSPSNKVTEKGKDVELRCDPISGHTALYWYRQSLGQGLEFLIYFQGNSAPDKSGLPSDRFSAERTGGSVSTLTIQRTQQEDSAVYLCASSLGTSRMSSYEQYFGPGTRLTVT.

The chain recombines TRBV19 with TRBJ2-3, with D possibly TRBD2 on 6 matching bases. The CDR3 runs 16 residues. Germline V lookup: CDR1 LNHDA, CDR2 SQIVND (reference sequence). Between the trimmed V and J ends, which lost 5 bases and 2 bases, there was a span of 17 bases. CDR3 loop: CASSHRGRRDTDTQYF. CDR3 in DNA: TGTGCCAGTAGTCACCGGGGCAGGAGGGACACAGATACGCAGTATTTT.

This clone was detected only a few times. This chain links TRBV7-2 with TRBJ2-7; D is perhaps TRBD1 (6 bases). From germline, CDR1 is SGHTA and CDR2 FQGNSA. This CDR3 contains 15 residues. Trimming removed 4 bases at V and 3 bases at J, with 16 bases between. CDR3 protein: CASSSSGQTVYEQYF. For the CDR3, the DNA is TGTGCCAGCAGCTCCTCGGGACAAACGGTCTACGAGCAGTACTTC.

The chain combines TRBV15 with TRBJ2-7, with 8 positions matching TRBD2. The germline gives CDR1 LNHNV, CDR2 YYDKDF (reference sequence). This CDR3 has 15 amino acids. V shed 3 bases, J shed 0 bases, and the junction held 4 bases outside the gene matches. This CDR3 is CATSSRGGTSYEQYF. The CDR3 bases are TGTGCCACCAGCAGCCGGGGGGGGACCTCCTACGAGCAGTACTTC.

The chain couples TRBV5-1 to TRBJ2-7; 9 nucleotides match TRBD2. The CDR3 spans 17 residues. Trimming took 1 base from V and 5 from J; bases not matched to a gene: 13. Germline loops: CDR1 SGHRS, CDR2 YFSETQ. CDR3 protein: CASSLLSAGGPGDEQYF. DNA of the CDR3: TGCGCCAGCAGCTTGCTGTCGGCGGGAGGGCCGGGCGACGAGCAGTACTTC. The whole variable domain, remainder taken from reference TRBV5-1 and TRBJ2-7, is KAGVTQTPRYLIKTRGQQVTLSCSPISGHRSVSWYQQTPGQGLQFLFEYFSETQRNKGNFPGRFSGRQFSNSRSEMNVSTLELGDSALYLCASSLLSAGGPGDEQYFGPGTRLTVT.

The chain links TRBV7-3 to TRBJ1-5; tentative D call: TRBD1 (5 bases). The CDR3 length is 15 residues. V lost 0 bases, J lost 0 bases, and 6 bases lay in between. The germline gives CDR1 SGHTA, CDR2 FQGTGA. Written as DNA, the CDR3 is TGTGCCAGCAGCTTAACCAGGGATAGCAATCAGCCCCAGCATTTT. Its protein product is CASSLTRDSNQPQHF.

The rearrangement links TRBV6-5 to TRBJ1-6, with a possible D match to TRBD1 (5 bases). CDR3 length: 14 amino acids. The germline CDR1 and CDR2 sequences are MNHEY and SVGAGI. V was trimmed by 2 bases and J by 10 bases, leaving 12 bases between them. CDR3 coding DNA: TGTGCCAGCAGTTACAGGGGTGAGGAATCACCCCTCCACTTT. Translation gives CASSYRGEESPLHF.

The chain recombines TRBV28 with TRBJ1-5; D is possibly TRBD1 (5 bases). Germline lookup yields CDR1 MDHEN and CDR2 SYDVKM. V was pared by 3 bases and J by 1 base, with 13 bases between. CDR3 length equals 16 residues. The CDR3 DNA reads as TGTGCCAGCAGTTTGCAGGGAACTACAAGCAATCAGCCCCAGCATTTT. Amino acids: CASSLQGTTSNQPQHF.

The rearrangement joins TRBV21-1 to TRBJ2-7; TRBD1, the table's D call, was not compared with the DNA. TRBV21-1 is a listed pseudogene. The length of the CDR3 is 13 residues. In DNA form, the CDR3 reads TGTGCCCCGGGGGCGGGACAGGGCTACGAGCAGTACTTC. Translation gives CAPGAGQGYEQYF.

CDR3 amino acids: CASSEQGTDTQYF. The DNA for the CDR3 is TGTGCCAGCAGTGAACAGGGCACAGATACGCAGTATTTT. The rearrangement links TRBV2 to TRBJ2-3; D is undetermined. CDR3 length equals 13 residues. Germline CDR1 SNHLY, CDR2 FYNNEI. V was clipped by 2 bases and J by 1 base, with 4 bases between them.

This clone has only a few counts. V is TRBV5-6 and J is TRBJ2-1, with 12 positions matching TRBD2. V lost 3 bases, J lost 8 bases, and 9 bases stayed unmatched. CDR1 SGHDT and CDR2 YYEEEE come from the germline V gene. The CDR3 is 16 amino acids. CDR3 nucleotides: TGTGCCAGCAGCTCAACCGCGCTAGCGGGAGGGCATGAGCAGTTCTTC. Translating gives CASSSTALAGGHEQFF.

The CDR3 sequence is CASSQETGGAINLHF. The CDR3 nucleotides are TGTGCCAGCAGCCAAGAGACAGGGGGCGCAATCAACCTCCACTTT. The V gene is TRBV3-1 (or the pseudogene TRBV3-2), the J gene TRBJ1-6; 10 nucleotides align to TRBD1. Per the germline V gene, CDR1 is LGHDT and CDR2 is YNNKEL (reference sequence). The CDR3 covers 15 residues. J was trimmed by 15 bases and V by 0 bases; bases with no gene match: 8.

This chain links TRBV28 with TRBJ1-4; 7 nucleotides match TRBD1. This CDR3 comprises 14 residues. Germline V gives CDR1 MDHEN, CDR2 SYDVKM. Unmatched junction bases numbered 2, after V lost 2 bases and J lost 5 bases. CDR3 DNA sequence: TGTGCCAGCAGTTTAACGGACAGGAATGAAAAACTGTTTTTT. Encoded protein: CASSLTDRNEKLFF.

This clone occurred many times. The CDR3 sequence: CASSRGIDRNTGELFF. CDR3 DNA: TGTGCCAGCTCACGGGGAATCGACAGGAACACCGGGGAGCTGTTTTTT. The J gene is TRBJ2-2, the V gene TRBV18; D is perhaps TRBD1 (5 bases). Germline V lookup: CDR1 KGHSH, CDR2 LQKENI. The CDR3 is 16 amino acids. The V end was cut by 4 bases, the J end by 1 base, with 13 bases between.